This TCR beta chain originates from a study of beta chain features in type 1 diabetes. Overall study context: The samples had more than 95 million sorted cells examined in all.

This CDR3 has 14 residues. V was pared by 6 bases and J by 4 bases, with 10 bases between. Germline V gene lookup returns CDR1 MDHEN and CDR2 SYDVKM. The sequenced template was cDNA made from the entire isolated RNA. Libraries were prepared by immunoSEQ multiplex PCR; TCRdb keeps only in-frame clonotypes and omits some of them. This table has roughly 300,000 clones, approximately 8% appearing once. This clone was detected a few times. Input material: central memory CD4+ T cells from blood. This sequence originates from a woman under 30 in good health. The chain joins TRBV28 to TRBJ1-6, with D hard to call. The CDR3 sequence: CASSRVSYNSPLHF. The DNA for the CDR3 is TGTGCCAGCAGCCGTGTCTCGTATAATTCACCCCTCCACTTT.